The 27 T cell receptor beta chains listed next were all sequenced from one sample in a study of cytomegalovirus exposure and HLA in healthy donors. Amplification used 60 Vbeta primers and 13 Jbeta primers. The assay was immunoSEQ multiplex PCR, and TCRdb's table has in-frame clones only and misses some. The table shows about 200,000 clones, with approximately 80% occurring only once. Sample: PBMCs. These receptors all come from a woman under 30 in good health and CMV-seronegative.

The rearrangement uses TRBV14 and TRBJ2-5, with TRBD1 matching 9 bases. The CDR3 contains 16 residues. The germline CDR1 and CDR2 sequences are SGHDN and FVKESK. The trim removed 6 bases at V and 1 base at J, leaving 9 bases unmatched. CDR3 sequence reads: CASREDRGPPQETQYF. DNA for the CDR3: TGTGCCAGCAGGGAGGACAGGGGCCCCCCCCAAGAGACCCAGTACTTC.

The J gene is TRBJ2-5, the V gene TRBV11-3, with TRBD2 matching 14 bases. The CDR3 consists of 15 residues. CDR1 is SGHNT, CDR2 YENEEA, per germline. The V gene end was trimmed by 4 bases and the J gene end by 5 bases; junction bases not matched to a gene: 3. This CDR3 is CASSSGTSGSETQYF. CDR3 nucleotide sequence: TGTGCCAGCAGCTCCGGGACTAGCGGGAGTGAGACCCAGTACTTC.

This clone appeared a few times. This CDR3 is CASSEPLIAGQGASDTGELFF. The CDR3, as DNA: TGTGCCAGCAGTGAACCTTTGATTGCGGGACAGGGAGCATCAGACACCGGGGAGCTGTTTTTT. V gene TRBV2 combines with J gene TRBJ2-2; TRBD1 matches at 9 bases. The CDR3 length is 21 residues. V shed 2 bases, J shed 3 bases, and the junction held 19 bases outside the gene matches. Germline V gives CDR1 SNHLY, CDR2 FYNNEI. Combining the CDR3 with reference TRBV2 and TRBJ2-2 gives the whole variable domain EPEVTQTPSHQVTQMGQEVILRCVPISNHLYFYWYRQILGQKVEFLVSFYNNEISEKSEIFDDQFSVERPDGSNFTLKIRSTKLEDSAMYFCASSEPLIAGQGASDTGELFFGEGSRLTVL.

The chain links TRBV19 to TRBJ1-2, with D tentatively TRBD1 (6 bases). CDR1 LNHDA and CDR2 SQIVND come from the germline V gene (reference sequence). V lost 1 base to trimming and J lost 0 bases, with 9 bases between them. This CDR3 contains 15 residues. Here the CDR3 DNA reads TGTGCCAGTAGTATAGCGGGGGGCCCTAACTATGGCTACACCTTC. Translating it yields CASSIAGGPNYGYTF.

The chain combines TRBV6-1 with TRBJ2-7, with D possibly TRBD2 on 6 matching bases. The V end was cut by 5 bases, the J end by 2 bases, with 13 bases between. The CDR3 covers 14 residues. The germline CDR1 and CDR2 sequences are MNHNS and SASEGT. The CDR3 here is CASSRDLNPYEQYV. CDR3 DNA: TGTGCCAGCAGTCGGGACTTGAATCCCTACGAGCAGTACGTC.

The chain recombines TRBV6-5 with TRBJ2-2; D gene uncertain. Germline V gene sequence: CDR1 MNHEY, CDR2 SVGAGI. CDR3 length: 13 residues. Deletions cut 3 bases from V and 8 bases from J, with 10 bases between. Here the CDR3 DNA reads TGTGCCAGCAGTTATAGTAGCCGAGGGGAGCTGTTTTTT. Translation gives CASSYSSRGELFF.

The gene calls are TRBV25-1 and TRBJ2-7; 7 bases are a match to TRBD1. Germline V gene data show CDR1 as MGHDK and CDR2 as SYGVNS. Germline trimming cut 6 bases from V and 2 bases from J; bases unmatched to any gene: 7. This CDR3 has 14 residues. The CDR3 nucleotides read TGTGCCAGCAGAGGGACAGTCGGGGCCTACGAGCAGTACTTC. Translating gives CASRGTVGAYEQYF.

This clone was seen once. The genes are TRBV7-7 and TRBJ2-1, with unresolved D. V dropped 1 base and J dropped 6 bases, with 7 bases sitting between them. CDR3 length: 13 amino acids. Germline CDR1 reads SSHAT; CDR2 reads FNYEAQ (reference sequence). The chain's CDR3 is CASSLGLLNEQFF. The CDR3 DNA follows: TGTGCCAGCAGCTTAGGACTTCTCAATGAGCAGTTCTTC.

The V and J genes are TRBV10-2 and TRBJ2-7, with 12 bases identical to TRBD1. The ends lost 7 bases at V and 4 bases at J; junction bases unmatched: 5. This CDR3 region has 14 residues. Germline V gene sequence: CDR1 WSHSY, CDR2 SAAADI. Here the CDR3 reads CASTGTGGGYEQYF. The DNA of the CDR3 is TGCGCCAGCACCGGGACAGGGGGCGGGTACGAGCAGTACTTC.

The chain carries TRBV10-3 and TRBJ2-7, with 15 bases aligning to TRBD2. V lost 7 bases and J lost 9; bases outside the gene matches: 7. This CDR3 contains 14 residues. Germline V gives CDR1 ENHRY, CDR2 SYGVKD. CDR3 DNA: TGTGCCATCAAGCCGGGACTAGCGGGAGGAGGGCAGTACGTC. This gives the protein CAIKPGLAGGGQYV.

CDR3 in amino acids: CASSAYTGQGHYGYTF. The CDR3 bases are TGTGCCAGCTCAGCCTATACTGGACAGGGTCACTATGGCTACACCTTC. The chain carries TRBV18 and TRBJ1-2, with TRBD1 identical over 8 bases. CDR1 and CDR2 (germline): KGHSH, LQKENI. The ends lost 5 bases at V and 3 bases at J; junction bases unmatched: 11. This CDR3 spans 16 amino acids. The full variable domain, in which reference TRBV18 and TRBJ1-2 provide the parts outside the CDR3, is NAGVMQNPRHLVRRRGQEARLRCSPMKGHSHVYWYRQLPEEGLKFMVYLQKENIIDESGMPKERFSAEFPKEGPSILRIQQVVRGDSAAYFCASSAYTGQGHYGYTFGSGTRLTVV.

CDR3 coding DNA: TGTGCCTGGAGGTTAGCGGCGTACCAAGAGACCCAGTACTTC. Protein product: CAWRLAAYQETQYF. V gene TRBV30 combines with J gene TRBJ2-5, with D perhaps matching TRBD2 (6 bases). The germline CDR1 and CDR2 sequences are GTSNPN and SVGIG (reference sequence). Trimming shortened V by 3 bases and J by 0 bases, and 11 bases separated the two germline ends. The CDR3 covers 14 residues.

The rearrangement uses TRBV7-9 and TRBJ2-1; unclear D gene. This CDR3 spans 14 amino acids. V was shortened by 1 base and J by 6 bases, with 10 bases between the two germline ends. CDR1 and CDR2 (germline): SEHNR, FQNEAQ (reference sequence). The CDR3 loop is CASSLDGGSNEQFF. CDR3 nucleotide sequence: TGTGCCAGCAGCTTAGACGGCGGAAGCAATGAGCAGTTCTTC.

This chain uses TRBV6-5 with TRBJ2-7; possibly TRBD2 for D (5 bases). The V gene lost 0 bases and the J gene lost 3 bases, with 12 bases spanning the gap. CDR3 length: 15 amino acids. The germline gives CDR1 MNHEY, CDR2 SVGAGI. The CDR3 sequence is CASSYSTNGLYEQYF. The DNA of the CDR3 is TGTGCCAGCAGTTACTCTACAAACGGACTCTACGAGCAGTACTTC.

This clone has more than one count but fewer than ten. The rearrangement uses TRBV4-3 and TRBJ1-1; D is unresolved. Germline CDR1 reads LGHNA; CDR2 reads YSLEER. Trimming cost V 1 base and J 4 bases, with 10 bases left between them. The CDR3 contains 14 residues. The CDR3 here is CASSQVPGSTEAFF. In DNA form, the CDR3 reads TGCGCCAGCAGCCAAGTGCCGGGGAGCACTGAAGCTTTCTTT.

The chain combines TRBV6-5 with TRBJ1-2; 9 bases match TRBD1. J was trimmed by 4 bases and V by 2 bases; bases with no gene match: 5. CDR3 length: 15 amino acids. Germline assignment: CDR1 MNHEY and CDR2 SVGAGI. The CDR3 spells CASSYTGQGGYGYTF. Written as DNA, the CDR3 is TGTGCCAGCAGTTACACGGGACAGGGTGGCTATGGCTACACCTTC.

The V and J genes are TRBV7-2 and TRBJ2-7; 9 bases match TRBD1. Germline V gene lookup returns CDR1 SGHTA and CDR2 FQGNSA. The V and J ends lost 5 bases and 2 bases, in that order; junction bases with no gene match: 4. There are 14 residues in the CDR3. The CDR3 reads CASSRQGGTYEQYF. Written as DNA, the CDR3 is TGTGCCAGCAGCCGACAGGGGGGGACCTACGAGCAGTACTTC.

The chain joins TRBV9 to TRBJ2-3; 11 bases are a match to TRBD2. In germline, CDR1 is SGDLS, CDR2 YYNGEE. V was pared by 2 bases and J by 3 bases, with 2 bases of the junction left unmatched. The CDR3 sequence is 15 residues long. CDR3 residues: CASSVSGRGTDTQYF. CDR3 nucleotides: TGTGCCAGCAGCGTTAGCGGGAGGGGAACAGATACGCAGTATTTT.

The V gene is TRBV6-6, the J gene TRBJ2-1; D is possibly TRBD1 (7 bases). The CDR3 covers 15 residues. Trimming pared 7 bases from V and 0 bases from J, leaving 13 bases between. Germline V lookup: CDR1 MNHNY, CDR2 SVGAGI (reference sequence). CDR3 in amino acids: CASTAGQSSYNEQFF. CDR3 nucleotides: TGTGCCAGCACCGCGGGACAGAGCTCCTACAATGAGCAGTTCTTC.

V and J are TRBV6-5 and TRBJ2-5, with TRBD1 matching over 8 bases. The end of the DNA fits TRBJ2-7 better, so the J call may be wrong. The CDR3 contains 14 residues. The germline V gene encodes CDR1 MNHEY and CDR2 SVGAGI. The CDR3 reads CASRAGQGSYEQYF. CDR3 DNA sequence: TGTGCCAGCAGAGCAGGACAGGGATCCTACGAGCAGTACTTC.

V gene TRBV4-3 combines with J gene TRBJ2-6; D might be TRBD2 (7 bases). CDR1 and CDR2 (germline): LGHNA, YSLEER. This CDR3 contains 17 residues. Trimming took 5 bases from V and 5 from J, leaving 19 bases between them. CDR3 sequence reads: CASSTGRGGSWANVLTF. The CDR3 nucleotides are TGCGCCAGCAGCACGGGAAGGGGGGGTAGTTGGGCCAACGTCCTGACTTTC.

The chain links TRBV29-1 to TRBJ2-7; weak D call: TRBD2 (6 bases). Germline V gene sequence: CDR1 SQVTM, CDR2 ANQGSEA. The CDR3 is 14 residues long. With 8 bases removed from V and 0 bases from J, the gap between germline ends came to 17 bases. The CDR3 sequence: CSPRLEGSSYEQYV. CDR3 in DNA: TGCAGCCCCCGGTTGGAGGGGAGCTCCTACGAGCAGTACGTC.

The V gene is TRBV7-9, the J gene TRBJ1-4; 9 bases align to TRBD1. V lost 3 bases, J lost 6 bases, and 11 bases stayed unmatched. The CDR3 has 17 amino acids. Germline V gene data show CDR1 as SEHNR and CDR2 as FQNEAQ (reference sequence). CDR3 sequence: CASSFSPRDRVYEKLFF. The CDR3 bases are TGTGCCAGCAGCTTTTCCCCACGGGACAGGGTTTATGAAAAACTGTTTTTT.

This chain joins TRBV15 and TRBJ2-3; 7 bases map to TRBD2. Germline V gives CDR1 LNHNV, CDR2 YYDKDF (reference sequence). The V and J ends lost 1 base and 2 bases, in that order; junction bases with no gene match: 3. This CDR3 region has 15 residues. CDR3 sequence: CATSRGGRPTDTQYF. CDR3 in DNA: TGTGCCACCAGCAGAGGCGGGAGACCCACAGATACGCAGTATTTT.

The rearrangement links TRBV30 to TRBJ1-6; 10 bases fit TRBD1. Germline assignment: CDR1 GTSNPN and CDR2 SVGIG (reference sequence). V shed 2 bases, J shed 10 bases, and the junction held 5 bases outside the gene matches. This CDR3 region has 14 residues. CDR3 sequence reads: CAWSPGQGLSPLHF. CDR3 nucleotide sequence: TGTGCCTGGAGTCCGGGACAGGGGTTATCACCCCTCCACTTT.

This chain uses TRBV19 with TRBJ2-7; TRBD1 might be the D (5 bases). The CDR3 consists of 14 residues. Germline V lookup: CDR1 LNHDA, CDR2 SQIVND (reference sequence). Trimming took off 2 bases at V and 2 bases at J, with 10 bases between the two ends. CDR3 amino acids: CASSITGGTYEQYF. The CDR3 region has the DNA TGTGCCAGTAGTATAACAGGTGGAACCTACGAGCAGTACTTC.

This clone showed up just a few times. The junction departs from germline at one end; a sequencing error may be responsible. The DNA of the CDR3 is TGTTCCAGCAGCTTAACTAGCGGGGGGCAGTACTTC. It is translated as CSSSLTSGGQYF. The chain couples TRBV7-9 to TRBJ2-7; 11 bases line up with TRBD2. The CDR3 has 12 residues. Looked up from germline, CDR1 is SEHNR and CDR2 is FQNEAQ (reference sequence).